This TCR beta chain stems from a study of PD-1 blockade in mismatch repair-deficient tumors (TCRdb year 2017). In the study overall: Between September 2013 and late 2016, the trial enrolled 86 consecutive patients with 11 to 13 types of mismatch repair-deficient cancer, all of whom had received prior treatment and were progressing. Tumor-associated T cell clones were tracked in the peripheral blood of patients responding to PD-1 blockade by deep sequencing of TCR CDR3 regions.

Library prep was done by the immunoSEQ multiplex PCR assay. The clones in this table, taken by TCRdb from immuneACCESS, are in-frame only. Not every clone is retained; where verified, under half of the shortfall comes from an unresolved V gene, and the cause of the rest is unknown. Within this sample are about 68,000 clones, with about 78% of them counted one time only. The ten biggest clones cover roughly 5.1% of the sample. On this clone: It lacks a known antigen. No quality values exist for individual bases; no much larger clone is one base distant.

For every enrolled patient, mismatch repair deficiency was confirmed by either polymerase chain reaction or immunohistochemistry. TCR sequencing was performed for a few patients who responded to pembrolizumab therapy. The phase II trial prospectively evaluated PD-1 blockade with pembrolizumab in advanced mismatch repair-deficient cancers, independent of tissue of origin. Peripheral blood T cell samples were collected serially, before PD-1 blockade began and at several time points afterward. Blood sampling time points were reported as weeks after the first dose of pembrolizumab. The CDR3 covers 13 residues, taking in both the cysteine and the phenylalanine. Solely the CDR3 DNA is kept, with 39 bases framed from the first base. Taken from the germline V gene, the CDR1 and CDR2 loops are SGHTA and FQGNSA. V is shortened by 3 bases, J by 9 bases, and the region joining them spans 12 bases. Study-level results and caveats: Clones residing in the tumor, which were often undetectable in blood before treatment, expanded quickly after pembrolizumab and then contracted, generally before radiologic responses.

The sequence is built from TRBV7-2 and TRBJ2-1; D gene: possibly TRBD1, on 5 matching bases. Sequenced here: peripheral blood, sampled 2 weeks after starting pembrolizumab. This sequence originates from an adult with mismatch repair-deficient cancer. In nucleotides, the sequence is TGTGCCAGCAGCTTGGCCAGGGAAAGTGAGCAGTTCTTC. Its protein is CASSLARESEQFF.